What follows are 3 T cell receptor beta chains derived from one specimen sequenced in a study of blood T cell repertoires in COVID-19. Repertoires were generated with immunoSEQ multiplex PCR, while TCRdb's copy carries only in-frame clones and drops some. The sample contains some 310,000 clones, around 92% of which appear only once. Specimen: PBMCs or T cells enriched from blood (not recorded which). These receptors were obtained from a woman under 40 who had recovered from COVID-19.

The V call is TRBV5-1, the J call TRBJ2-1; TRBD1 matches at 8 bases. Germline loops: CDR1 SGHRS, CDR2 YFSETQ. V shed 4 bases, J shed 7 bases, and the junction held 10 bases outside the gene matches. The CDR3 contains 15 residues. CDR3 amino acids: CASSLGQGGFNEQFF. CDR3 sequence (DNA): TGCGCCAGCAGCCTTGGACAGGGTGGGTTTAATGAGCAGTTCTTC. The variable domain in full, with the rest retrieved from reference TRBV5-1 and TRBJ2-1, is KAGVTQTPRYLIKTRGQQVTLSCSPISGHRSVSWYQQTPGQGLQFLFEYFSETQRNKGNFPGRFSGRQFSNSRSEMNVSTLELGDSALYLCASSLGQGGFNEQFFGPGTRLTVL.

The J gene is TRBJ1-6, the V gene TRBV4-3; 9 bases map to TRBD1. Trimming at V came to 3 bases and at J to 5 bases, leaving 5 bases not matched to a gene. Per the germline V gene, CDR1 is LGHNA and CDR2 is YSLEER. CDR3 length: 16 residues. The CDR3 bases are TGCGCCAGCAGCCAGAGCCGGGACAGGGATAATTCACCCCTCCACTTT. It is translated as CASSQSRDRDNSPLHF.

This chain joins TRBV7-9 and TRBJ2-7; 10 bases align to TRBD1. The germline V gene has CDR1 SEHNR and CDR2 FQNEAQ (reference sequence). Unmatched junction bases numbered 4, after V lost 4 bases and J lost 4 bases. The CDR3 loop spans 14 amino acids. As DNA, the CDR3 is TGTGCCAGCAGCTCCCGGGACAGGGGTTACGAGCAGTACTTC. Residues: CASSSRDRGYEQYF.